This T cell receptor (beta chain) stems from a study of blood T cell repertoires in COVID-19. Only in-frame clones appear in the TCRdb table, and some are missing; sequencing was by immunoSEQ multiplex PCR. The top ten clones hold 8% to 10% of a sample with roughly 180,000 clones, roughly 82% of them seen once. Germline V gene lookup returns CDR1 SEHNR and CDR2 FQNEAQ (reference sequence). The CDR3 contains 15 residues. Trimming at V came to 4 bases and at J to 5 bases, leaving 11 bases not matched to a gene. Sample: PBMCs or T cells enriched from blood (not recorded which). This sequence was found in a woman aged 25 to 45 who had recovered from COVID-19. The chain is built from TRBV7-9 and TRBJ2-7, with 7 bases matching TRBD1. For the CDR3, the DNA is TGTGCCAGCAGCTGGGGTACAGGGGCGATAGACGAGCAGTACTTC. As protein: CASSWGTGAIDEQYF.